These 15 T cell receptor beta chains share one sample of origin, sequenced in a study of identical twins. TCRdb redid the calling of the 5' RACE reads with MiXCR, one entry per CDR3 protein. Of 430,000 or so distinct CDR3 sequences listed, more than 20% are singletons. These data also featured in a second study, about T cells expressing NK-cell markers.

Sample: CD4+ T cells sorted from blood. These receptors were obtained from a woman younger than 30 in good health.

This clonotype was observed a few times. The CDR3 DNA sequence: TGTGCCAGCAGCGTAGAGTTGAGGGGTGTCTATGGCTACACCTTC. This codes for CASSVELRGVYGYTF. This chain links TRBV9 with TRBJ1-2; perhaps TRBD1 as D (5 bases). The length of the CDR3 is 15 residues. Germline assignment: CDR1 SGDLS and CDR2 YYNGEE. V lost 0 bases, J lost 4 bases, and 13 bases lay in between.

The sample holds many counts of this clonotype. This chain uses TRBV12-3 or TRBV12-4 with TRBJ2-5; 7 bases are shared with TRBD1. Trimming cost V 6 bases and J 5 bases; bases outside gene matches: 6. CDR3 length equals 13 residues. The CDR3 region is CASSPTGFETQYF. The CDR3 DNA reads TGTGCCAGCAGCCCGACAGGGTTTGAGACCCAGTACTTC.

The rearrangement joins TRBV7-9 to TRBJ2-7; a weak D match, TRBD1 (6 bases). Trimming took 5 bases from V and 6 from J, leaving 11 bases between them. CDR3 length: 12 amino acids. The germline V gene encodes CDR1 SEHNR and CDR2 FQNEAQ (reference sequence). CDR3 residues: CASSISGAEQYF. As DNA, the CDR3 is TGTGCCAGCAGCATCTCAGGGGCCGAGCAGTACTTC.

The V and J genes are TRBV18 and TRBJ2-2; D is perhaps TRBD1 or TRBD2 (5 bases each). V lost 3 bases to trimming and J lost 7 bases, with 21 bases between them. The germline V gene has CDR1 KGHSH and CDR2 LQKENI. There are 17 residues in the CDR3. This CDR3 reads CASSPSAGSVEGGELFF. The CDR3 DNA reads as TGTGCCAGCTCACCTTCCGCAGGGAGCGTCGAGGGCGGGGAGCTGTTTTTT.

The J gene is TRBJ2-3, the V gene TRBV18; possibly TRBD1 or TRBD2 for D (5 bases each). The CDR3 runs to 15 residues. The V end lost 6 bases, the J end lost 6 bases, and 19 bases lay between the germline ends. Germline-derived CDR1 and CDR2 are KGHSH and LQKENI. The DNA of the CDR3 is TGTGCCAGCTCGCCCAGAGGGGATGCAGGGGATACGCAGTATTTT. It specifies CASSPRGDAGDTQYF. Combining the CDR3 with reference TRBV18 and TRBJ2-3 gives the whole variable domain NAGVMQNPRHLVRRRGQEARLRCSPMKGHSHVYWYRQLPEEGLKFMVYLQKENIIDESGMPKERFSAEFPKEGPSILRIQQVVRGDSAAYFCASSPRGDAGDTQYFGPGTRLTVL.

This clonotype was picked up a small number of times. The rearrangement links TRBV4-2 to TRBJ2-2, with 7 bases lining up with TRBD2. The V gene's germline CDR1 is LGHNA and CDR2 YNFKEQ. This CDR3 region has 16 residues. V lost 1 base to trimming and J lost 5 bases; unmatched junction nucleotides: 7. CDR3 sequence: CASSQVTAGRTGELFF. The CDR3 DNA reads TGTGCCAGCAGCCAAGTTACAGCGGGGAGGACCGGGGAGCTGTTTTTT.

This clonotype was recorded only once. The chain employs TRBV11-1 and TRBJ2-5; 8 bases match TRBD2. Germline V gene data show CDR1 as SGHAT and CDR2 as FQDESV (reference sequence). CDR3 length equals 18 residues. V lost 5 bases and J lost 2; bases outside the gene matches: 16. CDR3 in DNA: TGTGCCAGCAGCCACCGCCCAGGGAGCGGGAGATATCAAGAGACCCAGTACTTC. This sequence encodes CASSHRPGSGRYQETQYF.

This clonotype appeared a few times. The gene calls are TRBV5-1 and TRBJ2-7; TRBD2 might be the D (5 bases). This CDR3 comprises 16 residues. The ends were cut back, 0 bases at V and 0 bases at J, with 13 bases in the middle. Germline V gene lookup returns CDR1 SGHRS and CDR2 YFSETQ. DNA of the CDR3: TGCGCCAGCAGCTTGGTCGGGGTCACATACTCCTACGAGCAGTACTTC. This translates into CASSLVGVTYSYEQYF.

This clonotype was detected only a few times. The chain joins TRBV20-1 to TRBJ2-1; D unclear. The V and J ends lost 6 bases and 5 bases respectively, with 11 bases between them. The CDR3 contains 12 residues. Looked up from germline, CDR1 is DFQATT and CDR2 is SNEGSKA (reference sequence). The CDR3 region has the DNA TGCAGTGCCAGGCCTCCGGACAATGAGCAGTTCTTC. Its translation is CSARPPDNEQFF.

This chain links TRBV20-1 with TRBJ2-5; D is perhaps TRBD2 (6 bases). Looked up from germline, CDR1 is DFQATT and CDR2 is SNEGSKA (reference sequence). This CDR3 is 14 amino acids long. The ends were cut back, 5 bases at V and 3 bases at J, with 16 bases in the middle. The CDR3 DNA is TGCAGTGCTCAGACGAGCGGGTCCGAAGAGACCCAGTACTTC. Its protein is CSAQTSGSEETQYF.

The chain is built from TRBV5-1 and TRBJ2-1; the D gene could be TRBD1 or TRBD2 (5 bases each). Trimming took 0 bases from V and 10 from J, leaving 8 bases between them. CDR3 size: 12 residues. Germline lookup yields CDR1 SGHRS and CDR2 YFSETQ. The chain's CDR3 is CASSLEGREQFF. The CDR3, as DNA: TGCGCCAGCAGCTTGGAGGGACGGGAGCAGTTCTTC.

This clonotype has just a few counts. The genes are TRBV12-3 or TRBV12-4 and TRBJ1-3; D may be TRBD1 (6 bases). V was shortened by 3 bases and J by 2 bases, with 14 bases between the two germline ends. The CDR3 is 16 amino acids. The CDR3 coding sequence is TGTGCCAGCAGTTTGAAATACAGGGTGACTGGAAACACCATATATTTT. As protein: CASSLKYRVTGNTIYF.

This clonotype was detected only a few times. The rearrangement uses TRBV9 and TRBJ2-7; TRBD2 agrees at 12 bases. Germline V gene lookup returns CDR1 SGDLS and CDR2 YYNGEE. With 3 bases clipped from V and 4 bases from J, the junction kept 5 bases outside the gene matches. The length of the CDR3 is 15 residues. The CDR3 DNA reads TGTGCCAGCAGCGCCGGACTAGCGGGGAGGTACGAGCAGTACTTC. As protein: CASSAGLAGRYEQYF.

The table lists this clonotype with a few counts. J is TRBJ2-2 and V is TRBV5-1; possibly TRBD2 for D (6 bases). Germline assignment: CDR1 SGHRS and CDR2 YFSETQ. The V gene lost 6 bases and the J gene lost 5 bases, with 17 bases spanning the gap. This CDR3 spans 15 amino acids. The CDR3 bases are TGCGCCAGCACCCTCTGGCTGCGGGATACCGGGGAGCTGTTTTTT. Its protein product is CASTLWLRDTGELFF.

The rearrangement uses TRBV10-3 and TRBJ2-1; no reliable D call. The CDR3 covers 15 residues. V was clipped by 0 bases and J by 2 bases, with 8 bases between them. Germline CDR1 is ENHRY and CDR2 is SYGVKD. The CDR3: CAISESSAPYNEQFF. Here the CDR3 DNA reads TGTGCCATCAGTGAGTCAAGCGCACCCTACAATGAGCAGTTCTTC.